This T cell receptor (beta chain) was found in a study of vaccination and CD4 T cells after COVID-19 (dated by TCRdb to between 2021 and 2024). In terms of the full investigation: Every convalescent patient had a positive nasal swab PCR test for SARS-CoV-2, with mild disease in 8 to 10 patients and severe disease in one. Post-COVID blood samples were collected from convalescent patients a median of around 96 days after diagnosis, with a range of about 30 to 161 days. Control cultures received a CEFX viral epitope pool as the positive control, an HIV-1 Nef peptide pool as the negative control, or no peptide. Post-vaccine blood samples were obtained a median of approximately 70 days after the second vaccine dose, with a range of about 14 to 250 days. Two doses of either the Pfizer-BioNTech BNT162b2 vaccine (n=8) or the Moderna mRNA-1273 vaccine (n=2) were administered to participants. In the convalescent cohort there were six males and four females, among whom were two Hispanic individuals, seven Caucasians, two Asians and one multiracial person. Overlapping spike peptide pools from SARS-CoV-2 and from the common cold coronaviruses HCoV-NL63, HCoV-OC43 and HCoV-229E were used as culture stimuli. The spike-specific CD4+ TCR repertoire was compared before and after mRNA vaccination in around ten COVID-19 convalescent patients and a handful of infection-naive healthy vaccine recipients. What the research found in general, with its limitations: An increase in the median number of SARS-CoV-2-reactive clonotypes from approximately 20 after infection to 38 after vaccination was observed, but the change was not found to be significant. In convalescent patients, a median roughly 83% of post-vaccine SARS-CoV-2-reactive clones were detected only after vaccination, and vaccine-specific priming was suggested by this finding. Nearly all vaccine-specific clones in convalescent patients (304 of 307) were mono-reactive for SARS-CoV-2 spike rather than cross-reactive with common cold coronaviruses. Only a relatively small number of convalescent patients were included in the study, and early timepoints following natural infection were not analyzed.

Reading the label with the study, this specimen's treatment or condition is: roughly ten-day PBMC culture with coronavirus spike peptide pools or control peptides (ViraFEST assay). The study used the ViraFEST assay, which expanded antigen-specific T cells with peptide pools and then identified expanded clonotypes by TCR sequencing. Positive SARS-CoV-2 PCR tests in the convalescent patients dated from March to December 2020, before Alpha, Beta and Delta variants emerged in the United States. Two million PBMCs per well were cultured in IMDM with roughly 5% human AB serum and roughly 10 IU/ml IL-2, plus 10 ug/ml peptide pools. Half of the culture medium was replaced with fresh IL-2-containing medium on days 3 and 7. After 10 to 11 days of culture, CD4+ T cells were isolated by negative selection with the EasySep CD4+ T cell isolation kit. Ficoll-Paque Plus gradient centrifugation was used to isolate PBMCs from whole blood, and the isolated PBMCs were then either used fresh or cryopreserved at -140C. In general, triplicate wells were set up for every culture condition.

This clonotype came up a few times. Its antigen is currently not known. No clone much larger than this one lies a single base away; base qualities are absent. Receptor libraries were prepared by PCR. At the Johns Hopkins FTIC core, DNA from the cultured CD4+ T cells underwent TCR sequencing with the Oncomine TCR Beta short-read assay. The QIAamp micro DNA kit was used to extract genomic DNA from the cultured CD4+ T cells. Oncomine TCR Beta libraries from cultured CD4+ T cells were pooled with unique dual indexes and sequenced on an Illumina iSeq 100. Turning to the authors' computational methods: Non-productive sequences were filtered out, and CDR3s that did not start with C, did not end with F or W, or were shorter than 7 amino acids were discarded. The MANAFEST web application identified antigen-specific clonotypes by comparing peptide-stimulated wells against reference wells and other culture wells. For a clone to be called positive, the clone needed an FDR below 0.05, an odds ratio above 5, and a productive frequency above 0.1% in at least two of three replicate wells. A clonotype was classed as cross-reactive if the clonotype showed significant expansion both in SARS-CoV-2 spike wells and in at least one common cold coronavirus spike condition. Levenshtein distances (stringdist) and unrooted phylogenetic trees (ape) in R version 3.6.1 were used to assess CDR3 homology. TCRdb reprocessing: public reads trimmed at Q25 with fastp, clones called with MiXCR, in-frame beta chains kept. Duplicate CDR3 protein sequences are folded into a single record with the most common DNA and genes. The V and J calls and clone size are TCRdb's, not the authors'. The sample table contains some 16,000 distinct CDR3 sequences; only one count was recorded for 45% to 55% of them. Roughly 3.5% of the sample rests with the top ten.

The sample here was CD4+ T cells from blood, cultured in vitro, taken before SARS-CoV-2 vaccination. The receptor comes from a human donor who had recovered from COVID-19.

The DNA sequence follows: TGTGCCAGCAGCCTTCAGGGTGCTGAAGCTTTCTTT. It translates as CASSLQGAEAFF. In this chain, TRBV6-1 is recombined with TRBJ1-1; a weak D assignment points to TRBD1 (5 bases agree). The CDR3, cysteine through phenylalanine, is 12 amino acids long. The entry retains the CDR3 DNA only, 36 bases that are in frame from base 1. The junction shows trimming of 6 bases on V and 6 bases on J, plus 11 bases between the germline ends. Per the germline V gene, MNHNS is the CDR1 and SASEGT is the CDR2.